The 27 T cell receptor beta chains in this list originate from one sample, sequenced in a study of blood T cell repertoires in COVID-19. Measured with immunoSEQ multiplex PCR; TCRdb has only the in-frame clones, and not every one. The sample includes around 400,000 clones, over 80% of them seen just once. Sequencing was performed on PBMCs or T cells enriched from blood (not recorded which). The receptors were sampled from a woman between 50 and 59 years old who had recovered from COVID-19.

The J gene is TRBJ1-3, the V gene TRBV30; D unclear. This CDR3 contains 15 residues. Germline V gives CDR1 GTSNPN, CDR2 SVGIG (reference sequence). V was clipped by 1 base and J by 0 bases, with 10 bases between them. The CDR3 region is CAWSGGPNSGNTIYF. For the CDR3, the DNA is TGTGCCTGGAGTGGAGGCCCAAACTCTGGAAACACCATATATTTT.

V gene TRBV7-3 combines with J gene TRBJ2-3; D might be TRBD1 (6 bases). Trimming pared 5 bases from V and 2 bases from J, leaving 11 bases between. The V gene's germline CDR1 is SGHTA and CDR2 FQGTGA. The CDR3 covers 14 residues. The CDR3 loop reads CASSQGHHTDTQYF. CDR3 DNA: TGTGCCAGCAGCCAGGGACACCACACAGATACGCAGTATTTT.

This chain's CDR3 is CASAISGSETQYF. DNA for the CDR3: TGTGCCTCAGCAATTTCGGGTTCGGAGACCCAGTACTTC. The chain joins TRBV25-1 to TRBJ2-5; D uncertain. The CDR3 is 13 amino acids. V shed 11 bases and J shed 5 bases, with 18 bases lying between them. In germline, CDR1 is MGHDK, CDR2 SYGVNS.

The chain joins TRBV29-1 to TRBJ1-5, with D possibly TRBD1 on 5 matching bases. Germline values: CDR1 SQVTM, CDR2 ANQGSEA. V was clipped by 4 bases and J by 4 bases, with 11 bases between them. The CDR3 covers 13 residues. CDR3 residues: CSVVWGLNQPQHF. CDR3 nucleotide sequence: TGCAGCGTTGTTTGGGGCCTAAATCAGCCCCAGCATTTT.

This clone was detected a few times. The V and J genes are TRBV7-2 and TRBJ1-6; 7 nucleotides align to TRBD1. The CDR3 has 16 residues. Germline values: CDR1 SGHTA, CDR2 FQGNSA. J gave up 5 bases and V 3 bases, and 7 bases lay outside the gene matches. The CDR3 DNA follows: TGTGCCAGCAGCTTTGCGGGACAGCCAAATAATTCACCCCTCCACTTT. It codes for CASSFAGQPNNSPLHF.

The CDR3 bases are TGTGCCAGCAGCTTATGGACAGGGGGCCTGAACACTGAAGCTTTCTTT. Protein: CASSLWTGGLNTEAFF. The chain uses TRBV5-4 and TRBJ1-1; 11 positions match TRBD1. V shed 2 bases, J shed 0 bases, and the junction held 3 bases outside the gene matches. Germline assignment: CDR1 SGHNT and CDR2 YYREEE (reference sequence). The CDR3 sequence is 16 residues long.

The rearrangement uses TRBV2 and TRBJ1-1, with D tentatively TRBD1 (6 bases). The CDR3 spans 11 residues. The germline gives CDR1 SNHLY, CDR2 FYNNEI. Here the CDR3 reads CGARQAGEAFF. CDR3 nucleotide sequence: TGTGGGGCCCGACAGGCCGGTGAAGCTTTCTTT.

This chain uses TRBV5-1 with TRBJ2-7; 10 positions match TRBD1. The CDR3 covers 16 residues. Per germline, CDR1 SGHRS and CDR2 YFSETQ. V lost 0 bases, J lost 3 bases, and 6 bases stayed unmatched. The DNA of the CDR3 is TGCGCCAGCAGCTTGGGGACAGGGGGAGAGATCTACGAGCAGTACTTC. It specifies CASSLGTGGEIYEQYF.

The V gene is TRBV6-8, the J gene TRBJ1-1; unclear D gene. Germline lookup yields CDR1 MNHGY and CDR2 SAAAGT. CDR3 length equals 11 residues. Between the trimmed V and J ends, which lost 1 base and 8 bases, there was a span of 5 bases. CDR3 DNA sequence: TGTGCCAGCAGTTACTTAGCGGAAGCTTTCTTT. Translation gives CASSYLAEAFF.

CDR3 in amino acids: CASSLVTSGTKDTQYF. The CDR3 nucleotides read TGTGCCAGCAGCTTAGTCACTAGCGGGACCAAGGATACGCAGTATTTT. The gene calls are TRBV7-9 and TRBJ2-3; the match to TRBD2 covers 10 bases. This CDR3 region has 16 residues. With V trimmed by 1 base and J by 6 bases, 7 bases remained unmatched. CDR1 is SEHNR, CDR2 FQNEAQ, per germline (reference sequence). Supplemented by reference TRBV7-9 and TRBJ2-3, the full variable domain reads DTGVSQNPRHKITKRGQNVTFRCDPISEHNRLYWYRQTLGQGPEFLTYFQNEAQLEKSRLLSDRFSAERPKGSFSTLEIQRTEQGDSAMYLCASSLVTSGTKDTQYFGPGTRLTVL.

The V and J genes are TRBV10-3 and TRBJ2-7; D is perhaps TRBD1 (6 bases). The CDR3 has 14 residues. The germline V gene encodes CDR1 ENHRY and CDR2 SYGVKD. V lost 2 bases and J 3 bases, leaving 11 bases between the germline ends. CDR3 bases: TGTGCCATCAGTGAGACAACAGGGATCTACGAGCAGTACTTC. Translation: CAISETTGIYEQYF.

This chain uses TRBV28 with TRBJ1-2; D might be TRBD1 (5 bases). Germline V gives CDR1 MDHEN, CDR2 SYDVKM. Trimming cost V 4 bases and J 6 bases, with 15 bases left between them. CDR3 length: 14 amino acids. In nucleotides, the CDR3 is TGTGCCAGCAGTTGGGGGGGGAATTATAATGGCTACACCTTC. Translation gives CASSWGGNYNGYTF.

The chain recombines TRBV11-2 with TRBJ2-1, with 10 positions matching TRBD2. The germline V gene encodes CDR1 SGHAT and CDR2 FQNNGV. This CDR3 is 15 amino acids long. Trimming took 10 bases from V and 3 from J; bases not matched to a gene: 9. Here the CDR3 DNA reads TGTGCCACCTCCCGCCAGCGGGAGGGCTACAATGAGCAGTTCTTC. It encodes CATSRQREGYNEQFF.

The chain is built from TRBV5-1 and TRBJ2-7; 7 bases are shared with TRBD1. This CDR3 is 13 amino acids long. J gave up 4 bases and V 3 bases, and 4 bases lay outside the gene matches. In germline, CDR1 is SGHRS, CDR2 YFSETQ. The CDR3 here is CASSSGTAYEQYF. The CDR3, as DNA: TGCGCCAGCAGCTCCGGGACAGCTTACGAGCAGTACTTC.

This chain links TRBV19 with TRBJ1-4; 7 nucleotides match TRBD1. Unmatched junction bases numbered 8, after V lost 5 bases and J lost 8 bases. Germline CDR1 and CDR2: LNHDA and SQIVND (reference sequence). CDR3 length equals 14 residues. The CDR3 loop is CASSLTGSYEKLFF. The CDR3 bases are TGTGCCAGTAGTTTGACAGGGTCCTACGAAAAACTGTTTTTT.

This chain connects TRBV19 to TRBJ2-1, with D maybe TRBD2 (5 bases). There are 15 residues in the CDR3. V lost 6 bases, J lost 5 bases, and 17 bases lay in between. Germline V gene sequence: CDR1 LNHDA, CDR2 SQIVND (reference sequence). The CDR3 nucleotides read TGTGCCAGTAGAGAGGGCGGGCGACCGAACAATGAGCAGTTCTTC. Translation: CASREGGRPNNEQFF.

This clone showed up many times. The rearrangement uses TRBV14 and TRBJ1-2, with TRBD1 as a possible D gene (5 bases). Between the trimmed V and J ends, which lost 3 bases and 7 bases, there was a span of 21 bases. This CDR3 spans 16 amino acids. Germline V gene sequence: CDR1 SGHDN, CDR2 FVKESK. DNA for the CDR3: TGTGCCAGCAGCCAGGACGTTACAGGTCTCGGTTTTGGCTACACCTTC. Protein sequence: CASSQDVTGLGFGYTF.

CDR3 region: CASSTGTGKSYGYTF. The DNA for the CDR3 is TGTGCCAGCAGCACCGGGACAGGGAAGAGCTATGGCTACACCTTC. The chain employs TRBV7-2 and TRBJ1-2, with 9 bases matching TRBD1. V gave up 5 bases and J gave up 4 bases; unmatched junction bases: 8. Germline assignment: CDR1 SGHTA and CDR2 FQGNSA. The CDR3 covers 15 residues.

This chain connects TRBV27 to TRBJ1-3; 8 bases agree with TRBD1. Trimming at V came to 6 bases and at J to 0 bases, leaving 10 bases not matched to a gene. CDR3 length: 17 amino acids. Germline loops: CDR1 MNHEY, CDR2 SMNVEV (reference sequence). CDR3 DNA sequence: TGTGCCAGCAGCCCGTGGACAGGGCCCCGCTCTGGAAACACCATATATTTT. Protein: CASSPWTGPRSGNTIYF.

The chain uses TRBV19 and TRBJ1-2, with unresolved D. V lost 0 bases to trimming and J lost 4 bases, with 6 bases between them. This CDR3 is built from 13 residues. Germline CDR1 LNHDA, CDR2 SQIVND (reference sequence). The CDR3 reads CASSIERGYGYTF. CDR3 coding DNA: TGTGCCAGTAGTATAGAACGGGGCTATGGCTACACCTTC.

The chain recombines TRBV5-1 with TRBJ1-1; D gene unclear. CDR3 length: 14 residues. Germline CDR1 is SGHRS and CDR2 is YFSETQ. V dropped 1 base and J dropped 0 bases, with 7 bases sitting between them. The CDR3 region has the DNA TGCGCCAGCAGCTTGTTTCAAATGAACACTGAAGCTTTCTTT. Translation gives CASSLFQMNTEAFF.

J is TRBJ2-7 and V is TRBV3-1 (or the pseudogene TRBV3-2); D unclear. The CDR3 length is 13 residues. Germline V gives CDR1 LGHDT, CDR2 YNNKEL (reference sequence). V was pared by 2 bases and J by 1 base, with 6 bases between. The CDR3 region has the DNA TGTGCCAGCAGCCAACTGACATCCTACGAGCAGTACTTC. Its protein is CASSQLTSYEQYF.

In its sample, this clone was seen once. V usage is TRBV2 and J usage is TRBJ2-7, with D possibly matching TRBD1 (6 bases). V shed 4 bases and J shed 7 bases, with 17 bases lying between them. This CDR3 is 14 amino acids long. Germline loops: CDR1 SNHLY, CDR2 FYNNEI. This CDR3 reads CASSGTTGIGEQYF. CDR3 bases: TGTGCCAGCAGTGGGACCACAGGGATTGGAGAGCAGTACTTC.

The rearrangement joins TRBV27 to TRBJ1-2; 9 bases line up with TRBD1. V was clipped by 3 bases and J by 0 bases; unmatched bases: 2. The CDR3 sequence is 15 residues long. Per the germline V gene, CDR1 is MNHEY and CDR2 is SMNVEV (reference sequence). The CDR3 sequence: CASSLGQGTNYGYTF. In DNA form, the CDR3 reads TGTGCCAGCAGTTTGGGACAGGGCACTAACTATGGCTACACCTTC.

This sequence joins TRBV30 and TRBJ1-1; D is unresolved. The CDR3 length is 11 residues. Germline-derived CDR1 and CDR2 are GTSNPN and SVGIG (reference sequence). V dropped 4 bases and J dropped 4 bases, with 7 bases sitting between them. Written as DNA, the CDR3 is TGTGCCTGGAAACATGCCACTGAAGCTTTCTTT. Translation: CAWKHATEAFF.

This clone was detected once. The J gene is TRBJ1-2, the V gene TRBV5-1; tentative D call: TRBD1 (6 bases). The V end was cut by 4 bases, the J end by 8 bases, with 21 bases between. The CDR3 length is 15 residues. CDR1 and CDR2 from the germline V gene are SGHRS and YFSETQ. CDR3 protein: CASSLDTGKSGGYTF. The CDR3 nucleotides are TGCGCCAGCAGCCTCGACACAGGGAAGTCAGGGGGCTACACCTTC.

The chain is built from TRBV30 and TRBJ2-6, with 8 bases lining up with TRBD2. V lost 3 bases to trimming and J lost 7 bases; unmatched junction nucleotides: 2. Germline CDR1 and CDR2: GTSNPN and SVGIG (reference sequence). This CDR3 region has 13 residues. CDR3 sequence (DNA): TGTGCCTGGAGGTTAGCGGGAGCCAACGTCCTGACTTTC. Residues: CAWRLAGANVLTF. The variable domain in full, with the rest retrieved from reference TRBV30 and TRBJ2-6, is SQTIHQWPATLVQPVGSPLSLECTVEGTSNPNLYWYRQAAGRGLQLLFYSVGIGQISSEVPQNLSASRPQDRQFILSSKKLLLSDSGFYLCAWRLAGANVLTFGAGSRLTVL.